These 22 T cell receptor beta chains came from one sample sequenced in a study of cytomegalovirus exposure and HLA in healthy donors. The PCR used 60 Vbeta and 13 Jbeta primers. Only in-frame clones appear in the TCRdb table, and some are missing; sequencing was by immunoSEQ multiplex PCR. The sample yields more than 90,000 clones, roughly 76% seen once. The specimen was PBMCs. The source is a man in his forties in good health and CMV-seronegative.

The V and J genes are TRBV18 and TRBJ1-2, with TRBD1 as a possible D gene (6 bases). The germline gives CDR1 KGHSH, CDR2 LQKENI. Trimming stripped 4 bases from V and 3 bases from J, with 18 bases between. The CDR3 runs to 16 residues. This CDR3 is CASSRDKGDGDYGYTF. The CDR3 DNA reads TGTGCCAGCTCACGAGACAAGGGGGATGGTGACTATGGCTACACCTTC. Based on the CDR3 plus reference TRBV18 and TRBJ1-2, the full variable domain is NAGVMQNPRHLVRRRGQEARLRCSPMKGHSHVYWYRQLPEEGLKFMVYLQKENIIDESGMPKERFSAEFPKEGPSILRIQQVVRGDSAAYFCASSRDKGDGDYGYTFGSGTRLTVV.

This clone was detected only once. The chain links TRBV28 to TRBJ1-6; D is unresolved. This CDR3 spans 15 amino acids. Germline CDR1 and CDR2: MDHEN and SYDVKM. Trimming pared 6 bases from V and 3 bases from J, leaving 12 bases between. The CDR3 coding sequence is TGTGCCAGCAGGTTAAAGCCTTACTATAATTCACCCCTCCACTTT. Translating gives CASRLKPYYNSPLHF.

V gene TRBV11-2 combines with J gene TRBJ2-7; 7 nucleotides match TRBD1. There are 15 residues in the CDR3. Trimming at V came to 2 bases and at J to 7 bases, leaving 11 bases not matched to a gene. Germline V gene sequence: CDR1 SGHAT, CDR2 FQNNGV. This CDR3 reads CASSLSPDRVEEQYF. CDR3 sequence (DNA): TGTGCCAGCAGCTTAAGTCCCGACAGGGTAGAAGAGCAGTACTTC.

The rearrangement links TRBV5-5 to TRBJ2-5, with a possible D match to TRBD1 (6 bases). The CDR3 runs to 11 residues. V was trimmed by 8 bases and J by 5 bases, leaving 10 bases between them. From germline, CDR1 is SGHKS and CDR2 YYEKEE (reference sequence). CDR3 nucleotide sequence: TGTGCCAGTCAGGGGAGCGAGACCCAGTACTTC. It encodes CASQGSETQYF.

The V and J genes are TRBV5-6 and TRBJ2-7; 8 bases match TRBD1. CDR1 is SGHDT, CDR2 YYEEEE, per germline. There are 16 residues in the CDR3. V lost 3 bases and J lost 1; bases outside the gene matches: 9. The CDR3 sequence is CASSSLSTGVSYEQYF. The DNA for the CDR3 is TGTGCCAGCAGCTCTCTTTCGACAGGGGTTTCCTACGAGCAGTACTTC.

The chain employs TRBV5-1 and TRBJ2-2, with TRBD1 as a possible D gene (5 bases). Germline values: CDR1 SGHRS, CDR2 YFSETQ. The length of the CDR3 is 15 residues. V lost 0 bases, J lost 3 bases, and 9 bases lay in between. CDR3 in amino acids: CASSLETADTGELFF. Here the CDR3 DNA reads TGCGCCAGCAGCTTGGAGACAGCTGACACCGGGGAGCTGTTTTTT. Using reference TRBV5-1 and TRBJ2-2 for the parts outside the CDR3, the full variable domain is KAGVTQTPRYLIKTRGQQVTLSCSPISGHRSVSWYQQTPGQGLQFLFEYFSETQRNKGNFPGRFSGRQFSNSRSEMNVSTLELGDSALYLCASSLETADTGELFFGEGSRLTVL.

This clone appeared a single time. The gene calls are TRBV7-9 and TRBJ2-1; a weak D match, TRBD2 (6 bases). CDR1 and CDR2 (germline): SEHNR, FQNEAQ (reference sequence). Trimming cost V 8 bases and J 0 bases, with 20 bases left between them. The CDR3 contains 17 residues. CDR3 DNA: TGTGCCAGCTCAGAACGGGCGGGATCGAGCTCCTACAATGAGCAGTTCTTC. This codes for CASSERAGSSSYNEQFF. The complete variable domain, with remaining parts taken from reference TRBV7-9 and TRBJ2-1, reads DTGVSQNPRHKITKRGQNVTFRCDPISEHNRLYWYRQTLGQGPEFLTYFQNEAQLEKSRLLSDRFSAERPKGSFSTLEIQRTEQGDSAMYLCASSERAGSSSYNEQFFGPGTRLTVL.

The chain links TRBV12-5 to TRBJ2-1; D is perhaps TRBD2 (6 bases). Germline assignment: CDR1 LGHNT and CDR2 FRNRAP. The length of the CDR3 is 13 residues. V lost 1 base, J lost 10 bases, and 11 bases lay in between. Written as DNA, the CDR3 is TGTGCTAGTGGTTTGGGGACTACCCTCGAGCAGTTCTTC. Translating gives CASGLGTTLEQFF.

The rearrangement joins TRBV27 to TRBJ2-1; the match to TRBD2 covers 8 bases. With 4 bases clipped from V and 9 bases from J, the junction kept 5 bases outside the gene matches. The CDR3 covers 13 residues. In germline, CDR1 is MNHEY, CDR2 SMNVEV (reference sequence). In DNA, the CDR3 is TGTGCCAGCAGTTCCAACCGGGGGGGTGAGCAGTTCTTC. The encoded protein is CASSSNRGGEQFF.

In this sample, this clone turned up once. The chain carries TRBV5-6 and TRBJ2-7, with a tentative D call TRBD2 (5 bases). V dropped 6 bases and J dropped 6 bases, with 19 bases sitting between them. The germline V gene has CDR1 SGHDT and CDR2 YYEEEE. The CDR3 is made up of 14 amino acids. The CDR3 nucleotides are TGTGCCAGCACCGTGTTAGGGAGAATCGGCGAGCAGTACTTC. This encodes CASTVLGRIGEQYF.

V gene TRBV5-6 combines with J gene TRBJ1-2, with 11 bases identical to TRBD1. The CDR3 contains 16 residues. Trimming at V came to 4 bases and at J to 5 bases, leaving 10 bases not matched to a gene. In germline, CDR1 is SGHDT, CDR2 YYEEEE. CDR3 sequence: CASSLGTGGPPYGYTF. In DNA, the CDR3 is TGTGCCAGCAGCCTGGGGACAGGGGGTCCTCCTTATGGCTACACCTTC.

V gene TRBV29-1 combines with J gene TRBJ2-7; TRBD2 is a possible D gene (5 bases). V was pared by 4 bases and J by 2 bases, with 15 bases between. CDR3 length: 14 residues. The V gene's germline CDR1 is SQVTM and CDR2 ANQGSEA. CDR3 nucleotide sequence: TGCAGCGTTGGTTCGGGGAACTTCCCCTACGAGCAGTACTTC. It codes for CSVGSGNFPYEQYF.

This clone has just a few counts. This rearrangement joins TRBV7-2 to TRBJ2-4; TRBD2 matches 12 bases. The germline V gene has CDR1 SGHTA and CDR2 FQGNSA. The CDR3 is 17 amino acids. J was trimmed by 6 bases and V by 6 bases; bases with no gene match: 12. Here the CDR3 reads CASRPYSTSGGTNIQYF. CDR3 nucleotides: TGTGCCAGCAGACCTTACAGTACTAGCGGGGGGACAAACATTCAGTACTTC. Full variable domain (missing parts from reference TRBV7-2 and TRBJ2-4): GAGVSQSPSNKVTEKGKDVELRCDPISGHTALYWYRQSLGQGLEFLIYFQGNSAPDKSGLPSDRFSAERTGGSVSTLTIQRTQQEDSAVYLCASRPYSTSGGTNIQYFGAGTRLSVL.

This chain connects TRBV29-1 to TRBJ1-1; possible D gene TRBD1, 6 bases. V gave up 6 bases and J gave up 1 base, with 12 bases separating them. This CDR3 comprises 13 residues. CDR1 SQVTM and CDR2 ANQGSEA come from the germline V gene. The CDR3 DNA follows: TGCAGCGTCGCCAAACAGGGGAACACTGAAGCTTTCTTT. Translation gives CSVAKQGNTEAFF.

The J gene is TRBJ2-1, the V gene TRBV5-3; D is unresolved. TRBV5-3 is treated as an ORF (open reading frame) with a function not yet certain. V was cut by 10 bases and J by 2 bases, with 10 bases left in between. This CDR3 spans 12 amino acids. The CDR3 DNA follows: TGTGCCGCAAGCGAGCCCTACAATGAGCAGTTCTTC. This encodes CAASEPYNEQFF.

This clone is judged medium-sized. The J gene is TRBJ2-7, the V gene TRBV6-1, with 7 bases identical to TRBD1. Germline-derived CDR1 and CDR2 are MNHNS and SASEGT. The CDR3 loop spans 14 amino acids. The V segment lost 4 bases and the J segment 7 bases; nucleotides outside the gene matches: 10. DNA of the CDR3: TGTGCCAGCAGTGGTGGACAGGAGGTGGCGGAGCAGTACTTC. This sequence encodes CASSGGQEVAEQYF.

The chain links TRBV19 to TRBJ1-4, with 9 bases that match TRBD1. With V trimmed by 5 bases and J by 0 bases, 10 bases remained unmatched. Germline values: CDR1 LNHDA, CDR2 SQIVND (reference sequence). The CDR3 extends over 18 amino acids. CDR3 bases: TGTGCCAGTAGTGCCCGGACAGGGGCCTTCTCAACTAATGAAAAACTGTTTTTT. This codes for CASSARTGAFSTNEKLFF.

The genes are TRBV11-2 and TRBJ1-5, with D uncertain. The germline V gene has CDR1 SGHAT and CDR2 FQNNGV. Trimming left V 1 base short and J 6 bases short, with 7 bases between. The CDR3 covers 13 residues. The CDR3 DNA is TGTGCCAGCAGCTTAGGAGAGGGTCAGCCCCAGCATTTT. As protein: CASSLGEGQPQHF.

The rearrangement uses TRBV9 and TRBJ1-1, with D unclear. V was trimmed by 3 bases and J by 1 base, leaving 13 bases between them. Germline V gene sequence: CDR1 SGDLS, CDR2 YYNGEE. The CDR3 is 15 amino acids. CDR3 sequence (DNA): TGTGCCAGCAGCGCTCGTAATTACGGGAACACTGAAGCTTTCTTT. Translated, it gives CASSARNYGNTEAFF.

V usage is TRBV5-5 and J usage is TRBJ1-4; TRBD1 matches at 8 bases. The V and J ends lost 1 base and 0 bases, in that order; junction bases with no gene match: 8. The CDR3 sequence is 18 residues long. Germline CDR1 is SGHKS and CDR2 is YYEKEE (reference sequence). CDR3 nucleotides: TGTGCCAGCAGCTTGCGGGTCACAGGGGGACCAACTAATGAAAAACTGTTTTTT. Encoded protein: CASSLRVTGGPTNEKLFF.

In nucleotides, the CDR3 is TGTGCCAGCAGCCCGGACAGGGCGATCAACAATGAGCAGTTCTTC. It encodes CASSPDRAINNEQFF. V gene TRBV6-1 combines with J gene TRBJ2-1; 8 bases line up with TRBD1. The V and J ends lost 6 bases and 5 bases, in that order; junction bases with no gene match: 9. This CDR3 has 15 residues. The germline V gene encodes CDR1 MNHNS and CDR2 SASEGT.

The chain joins TRBV5-1 to TRBJ2-6, with 10 positions matching TRBD1. With 4 bases clipped from V and 0 bases from J, the junction kept 7 bases outside the gene matches. This CDR3 has 18 residues. CDR1 is SGHRS, CDR2 YFSETQ, per germline. CDR3 sequence (DNA): TGCGCCAGCAGCACCCGGACAGGGGGTGCCTCTGGGGCCAACGTCCTGACTTTC. This codes for CASSTRTGGASGANVLTF.